Listed below are T cell receptor beta chains from one sample, sequenced in a study of T-cell reconstitution after alpha-beta-depleted transplantation in children. MiXCR, run by TCRdb on the PCR reads, gives a single entry per CDR3 protein. The sample lists about 500,000 distinct CDR3 sequences, approximately 32% occurring once. Sequencing used PBMCs from the stem cell graft donor, obtained from the stem cell graft. Source of these receptors: a human donor who donated a stem cell graft to a child with aplastic anemia. Each CDR3 is given with its conserved first and last residue. D genes are given only for firm matches. Rows give clone size only sometimes, using once, few, many, or a class for an expanded clone.

>TRBD2|few|TRBV10-2|TRBJ2-5
TGCGCCAGCAGTGAGCTAAGGGTCCTAGCGGGAGAGCGGGAGACCCAGTACTTC
CASSELRVLAGERETQYF
>TRBD2|.|TRBV7-2|TRBJ2-3
TGTGCCAGCAGCTTACATAGCGGGAGTGGGGCAGATACGCAGTATTTT
CASSLHSGSGADTQYF
>TRBD2|.|TRBV20-1|TRBJ2-7
TGCAGTGCTGGTAAAAAGGGTAGCGGGGCTTCCTACGAGCAGTACTTC
CSAGKKGSGASYEQYF
>TRBD2|.|TRBV5-5|TRBJ2-2
TGTGCCAGCAGCCGGACTAGCGACAGCACCGGGGAGCTGTTTTTT
CASSRTSDSTGELFF
>.|.|TRBV15|TRBJ1-2
TGTGCCACCAGCACGGCAGGAGGGGCTAACTATGGCTACACCTTC
CATSTAGGANYGYTF
>.|.|TRBV7-9|TRBJ1-4
TGTGCCAGCAGCTTAGCTCGTACAGGCGCAACTAATGAAAAACTGTTTTTT
CASSLARTGATNEKLFF
>.|.|TRBV15|TRBJ1-2
TGTGCCACCAGCAGATTCGGACCGACCTATGGCTACACCTTC
CATSRFGPTYGYTF
>TRBD1|.|TRBV27|TRBJ1-4
TGTGCCAGCAGTTTGCTCCAGGGGGCGGAAAAACTGTTTTTT
CASSLLQGAEKLFF
>.|.|TRBV7-9|TRBJ2-1
TGTGCCAGCAGCACCGGACGAGAGCGTGAGCAGTTCTTC
CASSTGREREQFF
>.|.|TRBV7-6|TRBJ2-3
TGTGCCAGCAGCTTAGTCCCCCCTAGCACAGATACGCAGTATTTT
CASSLVPPSTDTQYF
>.|few|TRBV6-5|TRBJ2-2
TGTGCCAGCAGTTACGGCGGGGACTTCACCGGGGAGCTGTTTTTT
CASSYGGDFTGELFF
>.|once|TRBV27|TRBJ1-4
TGTGCCAGCAGCATAAAGGGGGGCCAAAAACTGTTTTTT
CASSIKGGQKLFF
>TRBD2|.|TRBV5-1|TRBJ2-1
TGCGCCAGCAGCTTGCGTGGGACTAGCGGGTCTAATGAGCAGTTCTTC
CASSLRGTSGSNEQFF
>TRBD1|few|TRBV6-2/TRBV6-3|TRBJ1-1
TGTGCCAGCAGTAAGGGACAGTCGAACACTGAAGCTTTCTTT
CASSKGQSNTEAFF
>.|.|TRBV27|TRBJ1-1
TGTGCCAGCAGTTTAAGGAGATACACTGAAGCTTTCTTT
CASSLRRYTEAFF
>TRBD2|.|TRBV29-1|TRBJ2-1
TGCAGCGTTGCACTAGCGGGAGGGCTCAGTTTGAATGAGCAGTTCTTC
CSVALAGGLSLNEQFF
>.|few|TRBV12-3/TRBV12-4|TRBJ1-1
TGTGCCAGCAGTTCAAACAGTTTTACTGAAGCTTTCTTT
CASSSNSFTEAFF
>.|few|TRBV20-1|TRBJ2-2
TGCAGTGCTAGACCCCAGGGGGGGGCCGGGGAGCTGTTTTTT
CSARPQGGAGELFF
>TRBD2|.|TRBV18|TRBJ2-1
TGTGCCAGCTCAAGCGGGGCTCTCGACAATGAGCAGTTCTTC
CASSSGALDNEQFF
>.|.|TRBV12-3/TRBV12-4|TRBJ1-4
TGTGCCAGCAGTTTTACCAGGGGAGTAGAAAAACTGTTTTTT
CASSFTRGVEKLFF
>.|.|TRBV7-9|TRBJ2-3
TGTGCCAGCAGTCCAGACAGGCCGACGCAGTATTTT
CASSPDRPTQYF
>TRBD2|.|TRBV20-1|TRBJ2-7
TGCAGTGCTAGAGATCGGCCTAGCGGGAAGGGAGAGCAGTACTTC
CSARDRPSGKGEQYF
>TRBD1|few|TRBV5-1|TRBJ2-7
TGCGCCAGCAGCGCGACAGGGGGCTCCTACGAGCAGTACTTC
CASSATGGSYEQYF
>.|.|TRBV19|TRBJ1-1
TGTGCCAGTAGGCGGCCAAGAAACACTGAAGCTTTCTTT
CASRRPRNTEAFF